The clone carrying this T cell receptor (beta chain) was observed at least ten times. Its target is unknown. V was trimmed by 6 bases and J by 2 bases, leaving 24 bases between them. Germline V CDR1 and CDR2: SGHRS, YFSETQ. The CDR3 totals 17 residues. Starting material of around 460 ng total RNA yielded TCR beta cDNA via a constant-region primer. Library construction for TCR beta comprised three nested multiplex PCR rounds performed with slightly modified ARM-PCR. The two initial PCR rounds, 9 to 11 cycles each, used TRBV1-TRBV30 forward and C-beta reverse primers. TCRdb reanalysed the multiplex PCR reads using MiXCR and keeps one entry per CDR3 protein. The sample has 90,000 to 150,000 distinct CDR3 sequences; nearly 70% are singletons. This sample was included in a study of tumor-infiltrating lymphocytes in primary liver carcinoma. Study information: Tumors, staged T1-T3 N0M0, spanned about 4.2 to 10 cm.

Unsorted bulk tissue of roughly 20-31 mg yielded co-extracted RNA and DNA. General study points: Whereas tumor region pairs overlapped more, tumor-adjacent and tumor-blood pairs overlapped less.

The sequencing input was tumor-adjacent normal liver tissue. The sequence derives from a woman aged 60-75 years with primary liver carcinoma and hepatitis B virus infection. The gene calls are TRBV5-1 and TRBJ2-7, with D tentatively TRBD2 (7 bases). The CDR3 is CASTYQGRGAHPYEQYF. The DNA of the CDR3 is TGCGCCAGCACTTACCAGGGACGGGGGGCCCACCCCTACGAGCAGTACTTC.